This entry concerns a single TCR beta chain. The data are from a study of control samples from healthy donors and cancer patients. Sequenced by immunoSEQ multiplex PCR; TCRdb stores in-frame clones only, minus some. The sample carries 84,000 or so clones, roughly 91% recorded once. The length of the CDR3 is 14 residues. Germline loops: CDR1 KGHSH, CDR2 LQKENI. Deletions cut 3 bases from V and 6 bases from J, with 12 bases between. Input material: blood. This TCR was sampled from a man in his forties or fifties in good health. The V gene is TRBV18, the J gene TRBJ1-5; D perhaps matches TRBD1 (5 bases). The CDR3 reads CASSPGGDGQPQHF. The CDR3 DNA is TGTGCCAGCTCACCGGGGGGTGACGGTCAGCCCCAGCATTTT.